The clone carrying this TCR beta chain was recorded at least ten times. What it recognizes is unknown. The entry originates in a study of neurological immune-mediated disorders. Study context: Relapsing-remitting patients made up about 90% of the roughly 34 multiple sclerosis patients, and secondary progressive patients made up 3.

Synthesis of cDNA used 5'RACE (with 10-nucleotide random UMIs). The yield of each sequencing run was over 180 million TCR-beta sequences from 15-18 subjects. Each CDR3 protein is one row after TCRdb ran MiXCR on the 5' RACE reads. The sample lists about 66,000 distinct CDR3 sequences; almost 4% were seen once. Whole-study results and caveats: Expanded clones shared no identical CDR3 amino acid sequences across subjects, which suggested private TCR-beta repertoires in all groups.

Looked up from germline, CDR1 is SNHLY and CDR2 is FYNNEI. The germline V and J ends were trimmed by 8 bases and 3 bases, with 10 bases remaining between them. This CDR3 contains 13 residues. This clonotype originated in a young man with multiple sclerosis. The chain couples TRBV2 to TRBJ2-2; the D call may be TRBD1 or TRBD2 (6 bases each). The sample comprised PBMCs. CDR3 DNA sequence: TGTGCCAGCGGAGGGGGGTACACCGGGGAGCTGTTTTTT. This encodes CASGGGYTGELFF.